Shown below are 29 T cell receptor beta chains from a single sample sequenced in a study of T cells in women clearing cervical HPV infection. Profiling relied on immunoSEQ multiplex PCR, and the TCRdb table lists in-frame clones only, not all of them. The table gives some 37,000 clones; the top ten clones make up roughly 1.5% of it. The sample taken for sequencing was blood buffy coat. These receptors all come from a woman aged 18 to 75 with a cervical HPV16 infection that either progressed to CIN3+ or cleared (not recorded which).

To note about this clone: Read coverage stops 3 residues before the CDR3 terminus; the germline J gene supplies the remainder. This rearrangement joins TRBV19 to TRBJ2-6; D may be TRBD1 (5 bases). This CDR3 is 14 amino acids long. Trimming shortened V by 2 bases and J by 5 bases, and 7 bases separated the two germline ends. Germline CDR1 and CDR2: LNHDA and SQIVND (reference sequence). The DNA read from the CDR3 is TGTGCCAGTAGTATACAGGGTAGGGCCAACGTC. It is translated as CASSIQGRANV. The whole CDR3 is CASSIQGRANVLTF.

Of note for this clone: The missing CDR3 end, 3 residues past where the read stops, is filled in from the germline J gene. The rearrangement uses TRBV5-5 and TRBJ1-2; D is uncertain. There are 15 residues in the CDR3. Germline CDR1 reads SGHKS; CDR2 reads YYEKEE (reference sequence). The V end was cut by 0 bases, the J end by 2 bases, with 11 bases between. CDR3 amino acids: CASSLATDANYGYTF. The sequenced part of the CDR3 DNA is TGTGCCAGCAGCTTGGCCACAGACGCAAACTATGGC.

A note on this clone: The DNA ends 3 residues before the CDR3 does, and the rest of the CDR3 is filled in from the germline J gene. This chain links TRBV7-2 with TRBJ2-5; a possible D gene is TRBD2 (7 bases). This CDR3 spans 15 amino acids. V lost 0 bases and J 5 bases, leaving 13 bases between the germline ends. Germline-derived CDR1 and CDR2 are SGHTA and FQGNSA. The DNA read from the CDR3 is TGTGCCAGCAGCTTAGCGGGGGGGCTTCACGAGACC. The encoded protein is CASSLAGGLHET. The complete CDR3 protein is CASSLAGGLHETQYF.

Regarding this clone: The CDR3 is cut off 3 residues early in the read; its end comes from the germline J gene. The chain uses TRBV6-2 or TRBV6-3 and TRBJ2-2; D gene ambiguous. The CDR3 contains 12 residues. Trimming shortened V by 8 bases and J by 6 bases, and 10 bases separated the two germline ends. Germline V lookup: CDR1 MNHEY, CDR2 SVGEGT. The CDR3 reads CASEYQSGELFF. CDR3 bases read: TGTGCCAGCGAGTATCAGTCCGGGGAG.

Concerning this clone itself: The read falls 3 residues short of the CDR3 end, and the missing part is taken from the germline J gene. This sequence joins TRBV6-1 and TRBJ1-2; 7 bases fit TRBD1. V was pared by 0 bases and J by 5 bases, with 6 bases of the junction left unmatched. CDR3 length: 15 amino acids. Germline loops: CDR1 MNHNS, CDR2 SASEGT. CDR3 DNA, as far as it was read: TGTGCCAGCAGTGAAGCGACCGGGACAGTTTATGGC. As protein: CASSEATGTVYG. The whole CDR3 protein is CASSEATGTVYGYTF.

As for this clone: The read falls 3 residues short of the CDR3 end, and the missing part is taken from the germline J gene. V and J are TRBV7-9 and TRBJ2-1; 13 bases line up with TRBD2. The CDR3 extends over 15 amino acids. V lost 8 bases and J lost 6; bases outside the gene matches: 7. Germline values: CDR1 SEHNR, CDR2 FQNEAQ (reference sequence). Partial CDR3 DNA: TGTGCCAGCGGAGGACTAGCGGGGGAGGCCAATGAG. Its protein is CASGGLAGEANE. The full CDR3 protein is CASGGLAGEANEQFF.

Comment on this clone: The CDR3 end falls 3 residues outside the read, so it is completed with the germline J gene. The chain recombines TRBV4-1 with TRBJ2-2; 7 bases fit TRBD1. After removal of 0 bases from V and 2 bases from J, the junction contained 6 bases not matched to a gene. The CDR3 is 17 amino acids. Germline lookup yields CDR1 MGHRA and CDR2 YSYEKL. The CDR3 spells CASSQDGWTGNTGELFF. CDR3 DNA (partial): TGCGCCAGCAGCCAAGATGGATGGACAGGAAACACCGGGGAG.

On this clone: The missing CDR3 end, 3 residues past where the read stops, is filled in from the germline J gene. This chain joins TRBV7-8 and TRBJ2-4, with D possibly being TRBD2 (5 bases). CDR3 size: 16 residues. Trimming pared 6 bases from V and 5 bases from J, leaving 20 bases between. Germline lookup yields CDR1 SGHVS and CDR2 FQNEAQ. The CDR3 is CASSPRPSTRENIQYF. The covered CDR3 bases are TGTGCCAGCAGTCCCAGGCCTTCAACGAGGGAAAACATT. Filled out from reference TRBV7-8 and TRBJ2-4, the complete variable domain reads GAGVSQSPRYKVAKRGQDVALRCDPISGHVSLFWYQQALGQGPEFLTYFQNEAQLDKSGLPSDRFFAERPEGSVSTLKIQRTQQEDSAVYLCASSPRPSTRENIQYFGAGTRLSVL.

Concerning this clone itself: The read ends 3 residues before the CDR3 terminus; that terminus is restored from the germline J gene. The rearrangement uses TRBV3-1 (or the pseudogene TRBV3-2) and TRBJ2-3; the D is unclear. The V and J ends lost 4 bases and 0 bases respectively, with 5 bases between them. The CDR3 covers 13 residues. Germline CDR1 and CDR2: LGHDT and YNNKEL (reference sequence). The sequenced CDR3 bases are TGTGCCAGCAGCCCGGTTAGCACAGATACG. Its translation is CASSPVSTDT. The complete CDR3 reads CASSPVSTDTQYF.

Regarding this clone: Read data end 3 residues before the CDR3 end; the end is taken from the germline J gene. The V gene is TRBV12-3 or TRBV12-4, the J gene TRBJ2-2, with D tentatively TRBD2 (6 bases). Trimming took off 2 bases at V and 6 bases at J, with 13 bases between the two ends. This CDR3 has 15 amino acids. The CDR3 bases that were read are TGTGCCAGCAGTTTAATCTGGAGGGGAGCCGGGGAG. Translating it yields CASSLIWRGAGE. The full CDR3 protein reads CASSLIWRGAGELFF.

In the case of this clone: The CDR3 extends 3 residues past the end of the read, so its final part is completed from the germline J gene. The chain couples TRBV14 to TRBJ2-1; 11 nucleotides agree with TRBD2. Germline V gene data show CDR1 as SGHDN and CDR2 as FVKESK. Unmatched junction bases numbered 3, after V lost 0 bases and J lost 5 bases. The CDR3 contains 16 residues. The sequenced part of the CDR3 DNA is TGTGCCAGCAGCCAAGAAATTAGCGGGGGGGACAATGAG. It is translated as CASSQEISGGDNE. The entire CDR3 protein reads CASSQEISGGDNEQFF.

Worth noting for this clone: The CDR3 end is not reached by the read, which stops 3 residues before it; the germline J gene fills it in. This chain uses TRBV11-2 with TRBJ1-1; D not certain. The CDR3 spans 11 residues. In germline, CDR1 is SGHAT, CDR2 FQNNGV. Trimming removed 5 bases from V and 7 bases from J, with 8 bases in between. Incomplete CDR3 DNA: TGTGCCAGCAGCCAGAGGTTTGAA. Amino acids: CASSQRFE. The entire CDR3 protein reads CASSQRFEAFF. Looking up the rest from reference TRBV11-2 and TRBJ1-1 gives the full variable domain: EAGVAQSPRYKIIEKRQSVAFWCNPISGHATLYWYQQILGQGPKLLIQFQNNGVVDDSQLPKDRFSAERLKGVDSTLKIQPAKLEDSAVYLCASSQRFEAFFGQGTRLTVV.

As for this clone: The read halts 3 residues ahead of the CDR3 end, with the missing end drawn from the germline J gene. This sequence joins TRBV4-1 and TRBJ1-1; maybe TRBD1 (6 bases). Germline assignment: CDR1 MGHRA and CDR2 YSYEKL. Trimming cost V 4 bases and J 0 bases, with 9 bases left between them. The CDR3 has 14 amino acids. The sequenced part of the CDR3 DNA is TGCGCCAGCAGCCGGGACAAGTTGAACACTGAA. This translates into CASSRDKLNTE. The complete CDR3 protein is CASSRDKLNTEAFF.

Details on this clone: The read stops 3 residues short of the end of the CDR3; the missing end is completed from the germline J gene. The same CDR3 arises from other DNA sequences in this sample as well. J is TRBJ1-3 and V is TRBV30, with TRBD1 as a possible D gene (6 bases). The CDR3 is 15 residues long. V was cut by 2 bases and J by 2 bases, with 13 bases left in between. Germline V gives CDR1 GTSNPN, CDR2 SVGIG (reference sequence). The CDR3 region is CAWSLLQGAGNTIYF. The CDR3 bases that were read are TGTGCCTGGAGTCTTCTACAGGGTGCTGGAAACACC.

This clone is deemed medium-sized by its frequency. The CDR3 goes on 3 residues after the read ends, and that part is filled in from the germline J gene. The J gene is TRBJ2-2, the V gene TRBV18, with D possibly being TRBD1 (6 bases). Germline CDR1 reads KGHSH; CDR2 reads LQKENI. The CDR3 spans 13 residues. Trimming removed 1 base from V and 6 bases from J, with 6 bases in between. The CDR3 DNA, read in part, is TGTGCCAGCTCACCACAGGGGGCCGGGGAG. Translating gives CASSPQGAGE. Given in full, the CDR3 is CASSPQGAGELFF.

Concerning this clone: The sequenced fragment ends 3 residues before the CDR3 boundary, so the rest is inferred from the germline J gene. This rearrangement joins TRBV6-2 or TRBV6-3 to TRBJ1-4; 8 nucleotides agree with TRBD1. CDR1 is MNHEY, CDR2 SVGEGT, per germline. The CDR3 contains 15 residues. This chain's CDR3 is CASSTRTGINSPLFF. The sequenced part of the CDR3 DNA is TGTGCCAGCAGTACCCGGACAGGGATCAATTCACCA.

Comment on this clone: The read stops 3 residues short of the end of the CDR3; the missing end is completed from the germline J gene. The rearrangement joins TRBV5-1 to TRBJ2-4; tentatively, D is TRBD1 or TRBD2 (5 bases each). Germline lookup yields CDR1 SGHRS and CDR2 YFSETQ. The CDR3 totals 13 residues. CDR3 DNA, as far as it was read: TGCGCCAGCAGCCTTTCAGGGAGAGATGGT. Its protein product is CASSLSGRDG. The complete CDR3 sequence is CASSLSGRDGQYF. The variable domain in full, completed from reference TRBV5-1 and TRBJ2-4, reads KAGVTQTPRYLIKTRGQQVTLSCSPISGHRSVSWYQQTPGQGLQFLFEYFSETQRNKGNFPGRFSGRQFSNSRSEMNVSTLELGDSALYLCASSLSGRDGQYFGAGTRLSVL.

About this clone itself: The CDR3 end is not reached by the read, which stops 3 residues before it; the germline J gene fills it in. The gene calls are TRBV7-9 and TRBJ1-2, with a weak D call TRBD1 (5 bases). Germline assignment: CDR1 SEHNR and CDR2 FQNEAQ (reference sequence). Trimming left V 5 bases short and J 4 bases short, with 11 bases between. This CDR3 is 13 amino acids long. CDR3 bases read: TGTGCCAGCAGCGGGGGGGGGAGCTATGGC. Residues: CASSGGGSYG. The whole CDR3 region reads CASSGGGSYGYTF.

Of note for this clone: The missing CDR3 end, 3 residues past where the read stops, is filled in from the germline J gene. The chain uses TRBV7-9 and TRBJ1-6, with a tentative D call TRBD1 (6 bases). The germline V gene encodes CDR1 SEHNR and CDR2 FQNEAQ (reference sequence). The ends were cut back, 5 bases at V and 9 bases at J, with 14 bases in the middle. The CDR3 is made up of 14 amino acids. CDR3: CASSPQGRGSPLHF. The CDR3 bases that were read are TGTGCCAGCAGCCCTCAGGGCAGGGGTTCACCC.

As for this clone: The sequence runs out 3 residues before the end of the CDR3; the remainder is reconstructed from the germline J gene. The chain combines TRBV29-1 with TRBJ2-4; 14 nucleotides match TRBD2. Germline CDR1 reads SQVTM; CDR2 reads ANQGSEA. This CDR3 region has 14 residues. With 7 bases clipped from V and 6 bases from J, the junction kept 5 bases outside the gene matches. Partial CDR3 DNA: TGCAGCGGTGCGACTAGCGGGGGGGCAAACATT. It encodes CSGATSGGANI. The full CDR3 reads CSGATSGGANIQYF.

Comment on this clone: The CDR3 end lies 3 residues beyond the end of the read and is filled in from the germline J gene. The chain carries TRBV19 and TRBJ2-3; TRBD1 agrees at 8 bases. Germline CDR1 LNHDA, CDR2 SQIVND (reference sequence). The junction had 6 bases not matched to a gene; V was cut back by 3 bases and J by 4 bases. The CDR3 contains 15 residues. The CDR3: CASSIYRGTADTQYF. Partial CDR3 DNA: TGTGCCAGTAGTATTTACAGGGGGACGGCAGATACG.

Remarks on this clone: The read terminates 3 residues ahead of where the CDR3 ends, so the germline J gene completes it. The chain has TRBV6-2 or TRBV6-3 and TRBJ2-7; D may be TRBD1 (6 bases). CDR1 and CDR2 from the germline V gene are MNHEY and SVGEGT. There are 13 residues in the CDR3. V was trimmed by 8 bases and J by 3 bases, leaving 14 bases between them. CDR3 DNA (partial): TGTGCCAGCGGGAGACAGGCCCGCTACGAG. This translates into CASGRQARYE. Given in full, the CDR3 is CASGRQARYEQYF.

The CDR3 loop is CASSDRGPDEKLFF. CDR3 DNA (partial): TGTGCCAGCAGCGACAGGGGGCCAGATGAAAAA. The chain joins TRBV5-4 to TRBJ1-4, with TRBD1 matching 10 bases. The read terminates 3 residues before the CDR3 end, so the remaining end is supplied by the germline J gene. The V segment lost 4 bases and the J segment 6 bases; nucleotides outside the gene matches: 3. The CDR3 length is 14 residues. From germline, CDR1 is SGHNT and CDR2 YYREEE (reference sequence).

For this clone: The read gets to within 3 residues of the CDR3 end, and the germline J gene fills in the rest. This chain joins TRBV7-2 and TRBJ1-3, with D possibly TRBD1 on 5 matching bases. CDR1 is SGHTA, CDR2 FQGNSA, per germline. With 0 bases removed from V and 0 bases from J, the gap between germline ends came to 9 bases. The CDR3 totals 16 residues. The CDR3: CASSLASGGSGNTIYF. Incomplete CDR3 DNA: TGTGCCAGCAGCTTAGCGTCCGGGGGCTCTGGAAACACC. Looking up the rest from reference TRBV7-2 and TRBJ1-3 gives the full variable domain: GAGVSQSPSNKVTEKGKDVELRCDPISGHTALYWYRQSLGQGLEFLIYFQGNSAPDKSGLPSDRFSAERTGGSVSTLTIQRTQQEDSAVYLCASSLASGGSGNTIYFGEGSWLTVV.

Concerning this clone: The read is 3 residues too short to cover the CDR3 end, so that end is filled in from the germline J gene. This rearrangement joins TRBV12-3 or TRBV12-4 to TRBJ2-5; perhaps TRBD2 as D (5 bases). V lost 6 bases and J 5 bases, leaving 13 bases between the germline ends. CDR3 length: 13 amino acids. CDR3 loop: CASSGRAEETQYF. The covered CDR3 bases are TGTGCCAGCAGCGGGCGGGCGGAGGAGACC.

Turning to this clone: Germline is not matched at one junction end, which may reflect a read error. Sequencing ends 3 residues short of the CDR3 end; the germline J gene provides the rest. The chain has TRBV20-1 and TRBJ1-1; D is possibly TRBD1 (5 bases). Germline CDR1 reads DFQATT; CDR2 reads SNEGSKA (reference sequence). CDR3 size: 13 residues. The CDR3 DNA, read in part, is TGCAGTCCTAGTGGGGGGGAGGGCACTGAA. Amino acid sequence: CSPSGGEGTE. The complete CDR3 protein is CSPSGGEGTEAFF.

As for this clone: The CDR3 extends 3 residues past the end of the read, so its final part is completed from the germline J gene. The genes are TRBV15 and TRBJ2-3; TRBD1 agrees at 7 bases. Germline CDR1 reads LNHNV; CDR2 reads YYDKDF (reference sequence). The CDR3 totals 14 residues. With V trimmed by 5 bases and J by 4 bases, 6 bases remained unmatched. The CDR3 reads CATSGDSYPDTQYF. The covered CDR3 bases are TGTGCCACCAGCGGGGACAGCTATCCAGATACG.

Note on this clone: The sequence runs out 3 residues before the end of the CDR3; the remainder is reconstructed from the germline J gene. The V and J genes are TRBV20-1 and TRBJ2-2, with D possibly matching TRBD1 (6 bases). Germline lookup yields CDR1 DFQATT and CDR2 SNEGSKA (reference sequence). The CDR3 runs 16 residues. The CDR3 sequence: CSARDLLGNSGEKLFF. CDR3 bases read: TGCAGTGCTAGAGATCTCTTGGGGAATTCAGGGGAAAAG.

Concerning this clone: The read stops 3 residues short of the end of the CDR3; the missing end is completed from the germline J gene. The genes are TRBV7-6 and TRBJ2-5; no definite D call. V was clipped by 0 bases and J by 2 bases, with 4 bases between them. Germline V CDR1 and CDR2: SGHVS, FNYEAQ. The CDR3 extends over 13 amino acids. The covered CDR3 bases are TGTGCCAGCAGCTTAGCACTGCAAGAGACC. It yields the protein CASSLALQET. The complete CDR3 protein is CASSLALQETQYF. The full variable domain, rest sourced from reference TRBV7-6 and TRBJ2-5, is GAGVSQSPRYKVTKRGQDVALRCDPISGHVSLYWYRQALGQGPEFLTYFNYEAQQDKSGLPNDRFSAERPEGSISTLTIQRTEQRDSAMYRCASSLALQETQYFGPGTRLLVL.